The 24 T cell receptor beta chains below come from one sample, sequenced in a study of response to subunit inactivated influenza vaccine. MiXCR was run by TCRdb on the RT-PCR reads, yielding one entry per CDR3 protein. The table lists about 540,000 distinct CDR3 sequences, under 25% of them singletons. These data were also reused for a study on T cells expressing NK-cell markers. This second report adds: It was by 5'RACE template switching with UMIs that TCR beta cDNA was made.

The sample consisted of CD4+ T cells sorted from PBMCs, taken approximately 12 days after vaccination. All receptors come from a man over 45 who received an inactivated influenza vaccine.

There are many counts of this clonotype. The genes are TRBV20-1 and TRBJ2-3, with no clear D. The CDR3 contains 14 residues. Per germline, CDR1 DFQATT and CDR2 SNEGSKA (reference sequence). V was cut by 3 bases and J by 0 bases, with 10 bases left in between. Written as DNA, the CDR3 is TGCAGTGCTAGTGTAGAGGCTAGCACAGATACGCAGTATTTT. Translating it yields CSASVEASTDTQYF.

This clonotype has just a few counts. DNA of the CDR3: TGTGCCAGCTCCCCCCAGCGGGGGACCTACGAGCAGTACTTC. It specifies CASSPQRGTYEQYF. The chain carries TRBV18 and TRBJ2-7; 8 positions agree with TRBD2. The CDR3 totals 14 residues. The ends lost 6 bases at V and 2 bases at J; junction bases unmatched: 6. CDR1 is KGHSH, CDR2 LQKENI, per germline.

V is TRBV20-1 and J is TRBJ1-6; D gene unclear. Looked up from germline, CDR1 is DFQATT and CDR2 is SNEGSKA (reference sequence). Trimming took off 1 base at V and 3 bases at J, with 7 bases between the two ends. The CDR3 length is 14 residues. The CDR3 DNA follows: TGCAGTGCTAGAGGGCAGATCTATAATTCACCCCTCCACTTT. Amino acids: CSARGQIYNSPLHF.

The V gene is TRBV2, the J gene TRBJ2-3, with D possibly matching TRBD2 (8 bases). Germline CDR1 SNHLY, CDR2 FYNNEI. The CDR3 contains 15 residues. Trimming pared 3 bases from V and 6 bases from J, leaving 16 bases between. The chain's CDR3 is CASSEGLGGMDTQYF. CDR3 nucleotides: TGTGCCAGCAGTGAGGGACTAGGGGGCATGGATACGCAGTATTTT. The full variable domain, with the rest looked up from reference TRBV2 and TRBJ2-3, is EPEVTQTPSHQVTQMGQEVILRCVPISNHLYFYWYRQILGQKVEFLVSFYNNEISEKSEIFDDQFSVERPDGSNFTLKIRSTKLEDSAMYFCASSEGLGGMDTQYFGPGTRLTVL.

CDR3 DNA: TGCGCCAGCAGCACCCAGACAGGGGGCGCAGATACGCAGTATTTT. It codes for CASSTQTGGADTQYF. The chain couples TRBV4-3 to TRBJ2-3; 10 bases match TRBD1. CDR1 is LGHNA, CDR2 YSLEER, per germline. This CDR3 comprises 15 residues. V gave up 5 bases and J gave up 4 bases; unmatched junction bases: 6.

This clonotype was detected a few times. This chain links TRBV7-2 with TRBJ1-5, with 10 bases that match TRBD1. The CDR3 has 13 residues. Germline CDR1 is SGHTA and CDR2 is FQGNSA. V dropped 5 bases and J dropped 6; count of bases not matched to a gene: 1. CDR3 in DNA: TGTGCCAGCAGCCGGACAGGGGGTCAGCCCCAGCATTTT. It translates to CASSRTGGQPQHF. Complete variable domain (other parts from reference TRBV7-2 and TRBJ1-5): GAGVSQSPSNKVTEKGKDVELRCDPISGHTALYWYRQSLGQGLEFLIYFQGNSAPDKSGLPSDRFSAERTGGSVSTLTIQRTQQEDSAVYLCASSRTGGQPQHFGDGTRLSIL.

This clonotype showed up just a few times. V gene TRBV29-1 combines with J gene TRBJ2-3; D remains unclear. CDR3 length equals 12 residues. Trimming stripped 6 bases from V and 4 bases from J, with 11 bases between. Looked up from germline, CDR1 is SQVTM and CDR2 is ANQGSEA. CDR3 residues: CSVNGPADTQYF. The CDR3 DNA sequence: TGCAGCGTAAACGGGCCAGCAGATACGCAGTATTTT.

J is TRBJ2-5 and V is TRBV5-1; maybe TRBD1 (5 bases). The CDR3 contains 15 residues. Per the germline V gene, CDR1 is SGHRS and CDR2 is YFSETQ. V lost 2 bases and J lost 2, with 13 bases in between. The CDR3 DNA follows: TGCGCCAGCAGCTTAACAATAGGGGCTCAAGAGACCCAGTACTTC. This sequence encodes CASSLTIGAQETQYF.

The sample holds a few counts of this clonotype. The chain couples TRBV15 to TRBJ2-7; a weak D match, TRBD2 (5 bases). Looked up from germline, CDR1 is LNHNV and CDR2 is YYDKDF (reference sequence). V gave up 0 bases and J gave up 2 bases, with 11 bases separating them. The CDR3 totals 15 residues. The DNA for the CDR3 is TGTGCCACCAGCAGAGATCCGGGAAACACCTACGAGCAGTACTTC. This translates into CATSRDPGNTYEQYF.

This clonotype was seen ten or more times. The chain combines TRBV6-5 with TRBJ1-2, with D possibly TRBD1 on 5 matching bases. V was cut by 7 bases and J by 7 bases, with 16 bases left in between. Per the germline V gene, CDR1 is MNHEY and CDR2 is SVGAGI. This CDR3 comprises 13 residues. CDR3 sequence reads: CASKRTQGAGYTF. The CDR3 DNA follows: TGTGCCAGCAAGCGGACCCAGGGAGCTGGCTACACCTTC.

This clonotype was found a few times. The CDR3 coding sequence is TGTGCCAGCGAGACAGGGGGCGGACTGAACACTGAAGCTTTCTTT. Its translation: CASETGGGLNTEAFF. The chain recombines TRBV12-3 or TRBV12-4 with TRBJ1-1; TRBD1 matches 10 bases. The junction had 6 bases not matched to a gene; V was cut back by 8 bases and J by 0 bases. The CDR3 has 15 residues.

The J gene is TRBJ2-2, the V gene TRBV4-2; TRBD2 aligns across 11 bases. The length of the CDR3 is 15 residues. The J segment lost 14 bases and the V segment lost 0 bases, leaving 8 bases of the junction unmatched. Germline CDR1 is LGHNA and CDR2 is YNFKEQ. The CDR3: CASSQDGSGRAGLFF. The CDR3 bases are TGTGCCAGCAGCCAAGATGGTAGCGGGAGGGCCGGACTGTTTTTT.

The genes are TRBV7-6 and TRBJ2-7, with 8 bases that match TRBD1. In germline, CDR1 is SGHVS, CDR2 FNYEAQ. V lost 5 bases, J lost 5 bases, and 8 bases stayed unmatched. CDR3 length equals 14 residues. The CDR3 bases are TGTGCCAGCAGCGCCCACCAGACAGGGGACGAGCAGTACTTC. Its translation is CASSAHQTGDEQYF. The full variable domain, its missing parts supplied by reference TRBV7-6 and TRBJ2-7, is GAGVSQSPRYKVTKRGQDVALRCDPISGHVSLYWYRQALGQGPEFLTYFNYEAQQDKSGLPNDRFSAERPEGSISTLTIQRTEQRDSAMYRCASSAHQTGDEQYFGPGTRLTVT.

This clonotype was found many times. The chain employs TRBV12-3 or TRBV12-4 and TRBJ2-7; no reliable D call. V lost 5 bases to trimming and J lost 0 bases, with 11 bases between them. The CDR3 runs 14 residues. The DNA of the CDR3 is TGTGCCAGCAGTCGAATCGGTAGCTCCTACGAGCAGTACTTC. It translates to CASSRIGSSYEQYF.

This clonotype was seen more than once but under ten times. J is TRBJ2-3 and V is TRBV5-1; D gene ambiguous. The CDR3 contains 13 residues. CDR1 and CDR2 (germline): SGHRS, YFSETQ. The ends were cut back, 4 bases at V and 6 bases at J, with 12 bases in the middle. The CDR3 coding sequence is TGCGCCAGCAGCCCGCGTGCCGCGGATACGCAGTATTTT. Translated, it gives CASSPRAADTQYF.

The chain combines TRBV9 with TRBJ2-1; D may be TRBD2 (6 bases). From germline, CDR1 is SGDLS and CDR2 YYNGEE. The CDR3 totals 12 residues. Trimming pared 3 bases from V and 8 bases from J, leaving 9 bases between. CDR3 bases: TGTGCCAGCAGCGGGGAGGTATATGAGCAGTTCTTC. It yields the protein CASSGEVYEQFF.

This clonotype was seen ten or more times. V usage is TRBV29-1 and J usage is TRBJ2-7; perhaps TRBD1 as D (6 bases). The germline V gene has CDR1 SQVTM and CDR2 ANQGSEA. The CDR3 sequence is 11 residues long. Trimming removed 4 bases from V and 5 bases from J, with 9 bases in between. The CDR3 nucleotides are TGCAGCGTTGGTGAGGGGGACGAGCAGTACTTC. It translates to CSVGEGDEQYF.

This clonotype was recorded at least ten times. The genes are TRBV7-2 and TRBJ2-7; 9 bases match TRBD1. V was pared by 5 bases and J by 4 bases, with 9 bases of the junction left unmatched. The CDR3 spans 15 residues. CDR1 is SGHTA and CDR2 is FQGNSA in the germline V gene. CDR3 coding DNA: TGTGCCAGCAGCACCCGGACAGGGGCGGGGTACGAGCAGTACTTC. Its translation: CASSTRTGAGYEQYF.

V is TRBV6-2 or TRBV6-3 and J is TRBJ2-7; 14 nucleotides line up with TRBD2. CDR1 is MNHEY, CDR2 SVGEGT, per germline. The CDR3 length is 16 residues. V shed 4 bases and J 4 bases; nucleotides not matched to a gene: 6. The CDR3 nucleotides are TGTGCCAGCAGTTCGAAGACTAGCGGGAGGGGATACGAGCAGTACTTC. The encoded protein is CASSSKTSGRGYEQYF.

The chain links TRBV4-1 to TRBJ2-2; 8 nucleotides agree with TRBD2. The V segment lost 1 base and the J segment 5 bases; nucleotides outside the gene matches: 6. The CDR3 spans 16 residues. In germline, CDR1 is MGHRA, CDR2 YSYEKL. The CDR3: CASSQGQRGWTGELFF. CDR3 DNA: TGCGCCAGCAGCCAAGGTCAGCGGGGGTGGACCGGGGAGCTGTTTTTT.

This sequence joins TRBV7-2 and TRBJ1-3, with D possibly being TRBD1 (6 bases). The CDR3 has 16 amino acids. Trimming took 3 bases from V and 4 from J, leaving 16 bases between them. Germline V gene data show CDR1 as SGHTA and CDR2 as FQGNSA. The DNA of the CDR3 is TGTGCCAGCAGCTTTGCAAGTGGGACACGCGGAAACACCATATATTTT. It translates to CASSFASGTRGNTIYF.

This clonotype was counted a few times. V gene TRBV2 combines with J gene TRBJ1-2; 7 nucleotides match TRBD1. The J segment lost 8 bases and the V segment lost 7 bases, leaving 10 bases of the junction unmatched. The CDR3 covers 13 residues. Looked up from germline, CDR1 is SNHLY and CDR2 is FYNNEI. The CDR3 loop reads CASTYDRAPGYTF. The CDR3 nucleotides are TGTGCCAGCACCTACGACAGGGCACCCGGCTACACCTTC.

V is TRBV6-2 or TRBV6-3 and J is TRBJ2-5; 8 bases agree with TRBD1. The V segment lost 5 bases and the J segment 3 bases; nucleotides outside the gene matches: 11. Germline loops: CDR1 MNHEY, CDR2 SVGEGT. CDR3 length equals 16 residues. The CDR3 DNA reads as TGTGCCAGCAGTACTGGGAAGACAGGGGAGGAAGAGACCCAGTACTTC. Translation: CASSTGKTGEEETQYF.

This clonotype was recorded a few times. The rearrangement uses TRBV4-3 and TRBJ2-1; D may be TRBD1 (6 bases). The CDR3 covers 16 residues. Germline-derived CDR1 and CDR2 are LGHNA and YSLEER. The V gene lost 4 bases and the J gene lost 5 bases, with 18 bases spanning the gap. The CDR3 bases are TGCGCCAGCAGCCCCTCCGGGACAAACTACGACAATGAGCAGTTCTTC. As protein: CASSPSGTNYDNEQFF.